A single sample is the source of the 3 T cell receptor beta chains below, sequenced in a study of T cell responses to AZD1222 COVID-19 vaccine. Only in-frame clones appear in the TCRdb table, and some are missing; sequencing was by immunoSEQ multiplex PCR. Altogether about 180,000 clones are present, 85% to 90% being singletons, with the ten largest covering roughly 4%. Specimen: peripheral blood, collected 28 days after the second dose of the MenACWY control vaccine. These receptors were collected from an adult who received the MenACWY meningococcal vaccine as a control.

V and J are TRBV28 and TRBJ2-1; TRBD1 matches at 9 bases. V shed 5 bases, J shed 4 bases, and the junction held 6 bases outside the gene matches. The V gene's germline CDR1 is MDHEN and CDR2 SYDVKM. The CDR3 totals 15 residues. CDR3 loop: CASSGTGRTYNEQFF. DNA of the CDR3: TGTGCCAGCAGTGGGACAGGGAGAACTTACAATGAGCAGTTCTTC. Full variable domain (outside the CDR3, taken from reference TRBV28 and TRBJ2-1): DVKVTQSSRYLVKRTGEKVFLECVQDMDHENMFWYRQDPGLGLRLIYFSYDVKMKEKGDIPEGYSVSREKKERFSLILESASTNQTSMYLCASSGTGRTYNEQFFGPGTRLTVL.

The chain is built from TRBV28 and TRBJ1-5; no clear D gene. This CDR3 is built from 14 residues. The germline V and J ends were trimmed by 7 bases and 0 bases, with 10 bases remaining between them. CDR1 and CDR2 (germline): MDHEN, SYDVKM. This CDR3 is CASIKGYSNQPQHF. CDR3 bases: TGTGCCAGCATAAAGGGTTATAGCAATCAGCCCCAGCATTTT.

As regards this clone: Other DNA sequences in the sample encode the same CDR3. CDR3 nucleotides: TGTGCCAGCAGCTTAGACGGGAACTATGGCTACACCTTC. It specifies CASSLDGNYGYTF. The chain is built from TRBV7-2 and TRBJ1-2; D unresolved. Germline-derived CDR1 and CDR2 are SGHTA and FQGNSA. Between the trimmed V and J ends, which lost 1 base and 2 bases, there was a span of 5 bases. The CDR3 has 13 amino acids.